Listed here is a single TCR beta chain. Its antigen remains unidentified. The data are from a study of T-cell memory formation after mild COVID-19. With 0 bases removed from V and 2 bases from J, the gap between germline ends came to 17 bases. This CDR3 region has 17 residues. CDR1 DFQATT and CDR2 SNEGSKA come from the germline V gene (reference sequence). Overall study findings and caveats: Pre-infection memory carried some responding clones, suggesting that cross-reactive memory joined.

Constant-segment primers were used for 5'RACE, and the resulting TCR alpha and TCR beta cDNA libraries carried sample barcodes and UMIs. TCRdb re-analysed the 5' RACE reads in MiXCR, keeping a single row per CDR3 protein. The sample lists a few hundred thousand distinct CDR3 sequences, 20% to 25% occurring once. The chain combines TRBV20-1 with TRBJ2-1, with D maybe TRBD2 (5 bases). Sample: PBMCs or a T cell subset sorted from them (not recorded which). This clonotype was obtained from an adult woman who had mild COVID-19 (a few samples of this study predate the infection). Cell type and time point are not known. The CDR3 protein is CSARDILGGPTYNEQFF. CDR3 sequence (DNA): TGCAGTGCTAGAGATATTTTAGGAGGACCCACCTACAATGAGCAGTTCTTC.